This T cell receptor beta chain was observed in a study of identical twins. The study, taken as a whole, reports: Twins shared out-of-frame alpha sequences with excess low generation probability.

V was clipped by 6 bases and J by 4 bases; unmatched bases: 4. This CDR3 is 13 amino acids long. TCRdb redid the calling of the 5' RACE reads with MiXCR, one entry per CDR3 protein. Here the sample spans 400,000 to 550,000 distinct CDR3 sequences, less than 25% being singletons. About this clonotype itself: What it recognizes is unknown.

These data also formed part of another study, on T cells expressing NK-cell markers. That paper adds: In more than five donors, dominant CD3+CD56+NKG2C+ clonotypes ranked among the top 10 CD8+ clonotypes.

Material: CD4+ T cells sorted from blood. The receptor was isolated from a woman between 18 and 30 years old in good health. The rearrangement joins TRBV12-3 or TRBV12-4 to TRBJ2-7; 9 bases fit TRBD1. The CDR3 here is CASSPGTGYEQYF. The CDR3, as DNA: TGTGCCAGCAGCCCCGGGACAGGGTACGAGCAGTACTTC.